The next 32 T cell receptor beta chains were all read from a single sample in a study of T cell responses to AZD1222 COVID-19 vaccine. Sequencing was performed with immunoSEQ multiplex PCR; in TCRdb, only in-frame clones are kept and a portion is missing. The sample carries approximately 99,000 clones, 80% to 95% recorded once. The starting material was peripheral blood, obtained 28 days after the second AZD1222 dose. These receptors were obtained from an adult who received the AZD1222 COVID-19 vaccine.

This sequence joins TRBV28 and TRBJ2-6; 10 positions match TRBD1. Trimming removed 4 bases from V and 2 bases from J; junction bases left unmatched: 11. The CDR3 spans 19 residues. Germline loops: CDR1 MDHEN, CDR2 SYDVKM. This chain's CDR3 is CASSYYPGTGEAGANVLTF. DNA for the CDR3: TGTGCCAGCAGTTATTATCCAGGGACAGGGGAGGCTGGGGCCAACGTCCTGACTTTC.

This clone has a single count. V and J are TRBV5-4 and TRBJ2-1, with 16 bases lining up with TRBD2. CDR3 length equals 18 residues. Per germline, CDR1 SGHNT and CDR2 YYREEE (reference sequence). J lost 3 bases, V lost 4 bases, and 7 bases had no gene match. The CDR3 loop is CASSPGTSGRGVYNEQFF. For the CDR3, the DNA is TGTGCCAGCAGCCCCGGGACTAGCGGGAGGGGGGTCTACAATGAGCAGTTCTTC. The full variable domain, rest sourced from reference TRBV5-4 and TRBJ2-1, is ETGVTQSPTHLIKTRGQQVTLRCSSQSGHNTVSWYQQALGQGPQFIFQYYREEENGRGNFPPRFSGLQFPNYSSELNVNALELDDSALYLCASSPGTSGRGVYNEQFFGPGTRLTVL.

The J gene is TRBJ2-1, the V gene TRBV12-3 or TRBV12-4, with no clear D. V was trimmed by 6 bases and J by 10 bases, leaving 10 bases between them. This CDR3 is 11 amino acids long. CDR3 bases: TGTGCCAGCAGCTACGGACCCGAGCAGTTCTTC. Amino acids: CASSYGPEQFF.

The chain has TRBV19 and TRBJ2-1; no firm D call. The germline gives CDR1 LNHDA, CDR2 SQIVND (reference sequence). Trimming stripped 3 bases from V and 6 bases from J, with 9 bases between. The CDR3 runs to 13 residues. CDR3 nucleotide sequence: TGTGCCAGTAGTATCGCGCACCGCAATGAGCAGTTCTTC. Its translation: CASSIAHRNEQFF.

J is TRBJ2-2 and V is TRBV27, with D perhaps TRBD1 (7 bases). The germline V and J ends were trimmed by 3 bases and 7 bases, with 18 bases remaining between them. The CDR3 consists of 16 residues. Germline loops: CDR1 MNHEY, CDR2 SMNVEV (reference sequence). The CDR3 sequence: CASSFFAGGDSGELFF. DNA of the CDR3: TGTGCCAGCAGTTTCTTCGCGGGCGGGGACAGCGGGGAGCTGTTTTTT.

The chain combines TRBV28 with TRBJ1-1, with D uncertain. There are 12 residues in the CDR3. V lost 3 bases and J lost 4, with 6 bases in between. Germline loops: CDR1 MDHEN, CDR2 SYDVKM. CDR3 sequence: CASSFLATEAFF. The DNA for the CDR3 is TGTGCCAGCAGTTTTCTGGCCACTGAAGCTTTCTTT.

This clone was counted a single time. The chain uses TRBV11-2 and TRBJ2-2; 9 nucleotides line up with TRBD1. With 8 bases clipped from V and 4 bases from J, the junction kept 8 bases outside the gene matches. Germline CDR1 reads SGHAT; CDR2 reads FQNNGV. CDR3 length: 15 amino acids. Here the CDR3 DNA reads TGTGCCAGCGGGACAGGGCCGGAGACCACCGGGGAGCTGTTTTTT. This gives the protein CASGTGPETTGELFF.

V gene TRBV6-5 combines with J gene TRBJ1-1; no clear D. Per germline, CDR1 MNHEY and CDR2 SVGAGI. The CDR3 covers 13 residues. The germline V and J ends were trimmed by 2 bases and 4 bases, with 8 bases remaining between them. CDR3: CASSYGGSTEAFF. Here the CDR3 DNA reads TGTGCCAGCAGTTACGGAGGAAGCACTGAAGCTTTCTTT.

The gene calls are TRBV30 and TRBJ2-1; D gene ambiguous. The CDR3 loop spans 14 amino acids. Germline CDR1 and CDR2: GTSNPN and SVGIG (reference sequence). V lost 2 bases and J lost 4, with 12 bases in between. This CDR3 is CAWSRAQAYNEQFF. The CDR3 DNA follows: TGTGCCTGGAGTAGAGCGCAAGCTTACAATGAGCAGTTCTTC.

In its sample, this clone was seen once. CDR3 nucleotides: TGTGCCAGCAGTCACCGGGAGACACTAGCCAAAAACATTCAGTACTTC. Encoded protein: CASSHRETLAKNIQYF. V and J are TRBV3-1 (or the pseudogene TRBV3-2) and TRBJ2-4; tentatively, D is TRBD2 (6 bases). CDR1 and CDR2 from the germline V gene are LGHDT and YNNKEL (reference sequence). V was trimmed by 6 bases and J by 0 bases, leaving 15 bases between them. The CDR3 has 16 residues.

The V gene is TRBV7-2, the J gene TRBJ1-1; D ambiguous. V lost 5 bases and J lost 8, with 12 bases in between. Germline-derived CDR1 and CDR2 are SGHTA and FQGNSA. The CDR3 runs 12 residues. The CDR3 loop reads CASSHTRGEAFF. The DNA for the CDR3 is TGTGCCAGCAGCCACACGAGAGGGGAAGCTTTCTTT.

The V and J genes are TRBV18 and TRBJ2-7, with 7 bases lining up with TRBD1. CDR1 and CDR2 from the germline V gene are KGHSH and LQKENI. With V trimmed by 6 bases and J by 6 bases, 20 bases remained unmatched. This CDR3 comprises 17 residues. Written as DNA, the CDR3 is TGTGCCAGCTCCCCCCCGACGGACAGGAGGCTTGAGGGCGAGCAGTACTTC. Protein product: CASSPPTDRRLEGEQYF.

V is TRBV27 and J is TRBJ2-7; the match to TRBD2 covers 7 bases. V lost 6 bases and J lost 2; bases outside the gene matches: 10. The CDR3 consists of 15 residues. Germline loops: CDR1 MNHEY, CDR2 SMNVEV (reference sequence). DNA for the CDR3: TGTGCCAGCAGCCTAAAGGCTAGCGGAACCTACGAGCAGTACTTC. Amino acids: CASSLKASGTYEQYF.

V gene TRBV6-6 combines with J gene TRBJ1-2; D call uncertain. The CDR3 is made up of 13 amino acids. The germline gives CDR1 MNHNY, CDR2 SVGAGI (reference sequence). V was clipped by 7 bases and J by 4 bases, with 13 bases between them. The CDR3: CASNAGSGYGYTF. CDR3 DNA: TGTGCCAGCAACGCCGGGAGCGGCTATGGCTACACCTTC.

This chain uses TRBV6-5 with TRBJ2-7, with D unclear. Germline V gene data show CDR1 as MNHEY and CDR2 as SVGAGI. CDR3 length: 13 amino acids. V lost 11 bases, J lost 0 bases, and 14 bases lay in between. CDR3 nucleotide sequence: TGTGCCGCCGAAACCGGGTCCTCCTACGAGCAGTACTTC. This sequence encodes CAAETGSSYEQYF.

This clone was observed a few times. CDR3 DNA sequence: TGTGCCAGCAGCCGGAACAGGGGGCAAGAGCAGTACTTC. Its translation: CASSRNRGQEQYF. This rearrangement joins TRBV3-1 (or the pseudogene TRBV3-2) to TRBJ2-7; 9 bases line up with TRBD1. This CDR3 spans 13 amino acids. Germline V CDR1 and CDR2: LGHDT, YNNKEL (reference sequence). Unmatched junction bases numbered 5, after V lost 4 bases and J lost 7 bases.

The rearrangement uses TRBV28 and TRBJ1-5, with 8 nucleotides matching TRBD1. CDR1 is MDHEN, CDR2 SYDVKM, per germline. J was trimmed by 4 bases and V by 6 bases; bases with no gene match: 17. CDR3 length: 18 residues. The CDR3 here is CASSPERQGQTANQPQHF. DNA of the CDR3: TGTGCCAGCAGCCCCGAAAGACAGGGGCAGACAGCAAATCAGCCCCAGCATTTT.

The chain couples TRBV3-1 (or the pseudogene TRBV3-2) to TRBJ2-2; the D gene is possibly TRBD2 (6 bases). The CDR3 totals 16 residues. From germline, CDR1 is LGHDT and CDR2 YNNKEL (reference sequence). The V and J ends lost 2 bases and 0 bases respectively, with 10 bases between them. CDR3 sequence: CASSQFAGTNTGELFF. CDR3 DNA: TGTGCCAGCAGCCAATTTGCGGGGACGAACACCGGGGAGCTGTTTTTT.

This sequence joins TRBV19 and TRBJ1-1; D is unresolved. The CDR3 has 17 residues. Germline-derived CDR1 and CDR2 are LNHDA and SQIVND (reference sequence). V was pared by 5 bases and J by 1 base, with 20 bases between. The CDR3 bases are TGTGCCAGTAGTGGCACCCGACTACAGAGTTCGAACACTGAAGCTTTCTTT. This translates into CASSGTRLQSSNTEAFF.

The chain carries TRBV14 and TRBJ2-2; no clear D gene. This CDR3 contains 16 residues. Trimming removed 1 base at V and 3 bases at J, with 12 bases between. Germline CDR1 is SGHDN and CDR2 is FVKESK. The CDR3 here is CASSQAAVIDTGELFF. CDR3 bases: TGTGCCAGCAGCCAAGCGGCGGTAATTGACACCGGGGAGCTGTTTTTT.

The chain uses TRBV20-1 and TRBJ2-7, with D perhaps assigned TRBD1 or TRBD2 (6 bases each). Trimming pared 3 bases from V and 2 bases from J, leaving 11 bases between. Germline CDR1 and CDR2: DFQATT and SNEGSKA (reference sequence). The CDR3 has 13 residues. CDR3 protein: CSASEGGPYEQYF. The CDR3, as DNA: TGCAGTGCTAGTGAGGGGGGCCCCTACGAGCAGTACTTC.

The CDR3 reads CASSSGIAGGPNSYEQYF. The DNA of the CDR3 is TGTGCCAGCAGCTCTGGGATAGCGGGAGGACCAAACTCCTACGAGCAGTACTTC. This chain connects TRBV7-9 to TRBJ2-7, with 10 bases that match TRBD2. The length of the CDR3 is 18 residues. The V gene's germline CDR1 is SEHNR and CDR2 FQNEAQ (reference sequence). Trimming at V came to 4 bases and at J to 0 bases, leaving 12 bases not matched to a gene.

The chain uses TRBV5-6 and TRBJ2-3; 10 bases match TRBD2. This CDR3 comprises 15 residues. CDR1 is SGHDT, CDR2 YYEEEE, per germline. V was pared by 0 bases and J by 6 bases, with 4 bases of the junction left unmatched. The CDR3 sequence is CASSLELAGSDTQYF. In nucleotides, the CDR3 is TGTGCCAGCAGCTTGGAACTAGCGGGATCGGATACGCAGTATTTT. Full variable domain (outside the CDR3, taken from reference TRBV5-6 and TRBJ2-3): DAGVTQSPTHLIKTRGQQVTLRCSPKSGHDTVSWYQQALGQGPQFIFQYYEEEERQRGNFPDRFSGHQFPNYSSELNVNALLLGDSALYLCASSLELAGSDTQYFGPGTRLTVL.

The V call is TRBV9, the J call TRBJ2-3, with TRBD2 as a possible D gene (5 bases). Deletions cut 0 bases from V and 0 bases from J, with 11 bases between. From germline, CDR1 is SGDLS and CDR2 YYNGEE. The CDR3 spans 16 residues. The CDR3 DNA follows: TGTGCCAGCAGCGTAGGAGTAGCGTCTAGCACAGATACGCAGTATTTT. This sequence encodes CASSVGVASSTDTQYF. Full variable domain (rest looked up from reference TRBV9 and TRBJ2-3): DSGVTQTPKHLITATGQRVTLRCSPRSGDLSVYWYQQSLDQGLQFLIQYYNGEERAKGNILERFSAQQFPDLHSELNLSSLELGDSALYFCASSVGVASSTDTQYFGPGTRLTVL.

V usage is TRBV2 and J usage is TRBJ1-1; TRBD1 aligns across 8 bases. The germline gives CDR1 SNHLY, CDR2 FYNNEI. The V gene end was trimmed by 4 bases and the J gene end by 5 bases; junction bases not matched to a gene: 3. The CDR3 extends over 13 amino acids. The chain's CDR3 is CASSGQGQTEAFF. The DNA for the CDR3 is TGTGCCAGCAGTGGACAGGGGCAAACTGAAGCTTTCTTT.

The chain recombines TRBV7-2 with TRBJ2-1, with 13 bases aligning to TRBD2. Losses at the gene ends were 4 bases for V and 10 bases for J; bases not matched to a gene: 7. The CDR3 runs to 15 residues. Germline CDR1 is SGHTA and CDR2 is FQGNSA. Written as DNA, the CDR3 is TGTGCCAGCAGCTGGGGACTAGCGGGGACCGTGGAGCAGTTCTTC. This translates into CASSWGLAGTVEQFF. Using reference TRBV7-2 and TRBJ2-1 for the parts outside the CDR3, the full variable domain is GAGVSQSPSNKVTEKGKDVELRCDPISGHTALYWYRQSLGQGLEFLIYFQGNSAPDKSGLPSDRFSAERTGGSVSTLTIQRTQQEDSAVYLCASSWGLAGTVEQFFGPGTRLTVL.

The chain employs TRBV5-1 and TRBJ2-5; maybe TRBD2 (5 bases). V dropped 7 bases and J dropped 1 base, with 11 bases sitting between them. Germline V lookup: CDR1 SGHRS, CDR2 YFSETQ. The CDR3 covers 13 residues. CDR3 sequence (DNA): TGCGCCAGCCGGGGAGTGGTCCAAGAGACCCAGTACTTC. It encodes CASRGVVQETQYF.

This chain uses TRBV29-1 with TRBJ1-1; D ambiguous. Trimming left V 5 bases short and J 3 bases short, with 7 bases between. CDR3 length equals 11 residues. Germline lookup yields CDR1 SQVTM and CDR2 ANQGSEA. The CDR3 region is CSVKRDTEAFF. For the CDR3, the DNA is TGCAGCGTTAAGAGGGACACTGAAGCTTTCTTT.

The chain carries TRBV5-4 and TRBJ2-1, with TRBD2 matching over 7 bases. The CDR3 has 15 amino acids. With V trimmed by 9 bases and J by 6 bases, 15 bases remained unmatched. The germline gives CDR1 SGHNT, CDR2 YYREEE (reference sequence). CDR3 amino acids: CANSTRTSGGNEQFF. The CDR3 nucleotides read TGTGCCAACTCGACCCGGACTAGTGGGGGCAATGAGCAGTTCTTC.

This chain links TRBV7-9 with TRBJ2-7, with 10 bases aligning to TRBD1. The CDR3 has 16 residues. V lost 1 base to trimming and J lost 2 bases; unmatched junction nucleotides: 5. Germline V gene lookup returns CDR1 SEHNR and CDR2 FQNEAQ (reference sequence). For the CDR3, the DNA is TGTGCCAGCAGCTTAGACGGGACAGGGGTTCCCTACGAGCAGTACTTC. It yields the protein CASSLDGTGVPYEQYF.

J is TRBJ1-5 and V is TRBV7-6, with D possibly TRBD1 on 5 matching bases. V was cut by 1 base and J by 0 bases, with 16 bases left in between. Germline CDR1 SGHVS, CDR2 FNYEAQ. The CDR3 loop spans 18 amino acids. For the CDR3, the DNA is TGTGCCAGCAGCTTAGGGACCCGGGACGGCGATAGCAATCAGCCCCAGCATTTT. Protein sequence: CASSLGTRDGDSNQPQHF. Combining the CDR3 with reference TRBV7-6 and TRBJ1-5 gives the whole variable domain GAGVSQSPRYKVTKRGQDVALRCDPISGHVSLYWYRQALGQGPEFLTYFNYEAQQDKSGLPNDRFSAERPEGSISTLTIQRTEQRDSAMYRCASSLGTRDGDSNQPQHFGDGTRLSIL.

The rearrangement joins TRBV6-1 to TRBJ2-7; D is ambiguous. V shed 3 bases and J shed 3 bases, with 9 bases lying between them. Germline values: CDR1 MNHNS, CDR2 SASEGT. This CDR3 spans 13 amino acids. CDR3 coding DNA: TGTGCCAGCAGTGAGTCGCAGAACTACGAGCAGTACTTC. Translation: CASSESQNYEQYF.